The T cell receptor beta chain described here comes from a study of blood T cell repertoires in COVID-19 (dated by TCRdb to the early 2020s). Some background on the complete study: Collaborator samples came from the United States, Italy and Spain and covered acute and convalescent phases of COVID-19. The material from the prospective study consisted of cDNA or gDNA derived from T cells, B-cell-depleted T cells, or PBMCs. Deeply sampled blood TCRbeta repertoires from subjects exposed to, actively infected with, or recovered from COVID-19 were included in the dataset. The repertoires were released in a freely available public database intended as a resource for research on the immune response to SARS-CoV-2. Samples were obtained from the ongoing ImmuneRACE study (first 160 participants) and from 1,254 subjects provided by 6 global collaborators. A de-identified subject ID, COVID-19 status, age in years and sex were almost always included in the sample metadata. Where available, HLA class I and class II types were taken from metadata supplied by the sample provider and were not determined by assay-based typing.

Note on this clone: The target of this receptor is not known. No base qualities exist here, and no much larger clone lies one base off it.

TCRbeta CDR3 regions were amplified from genomic DNA by means of the immunoSEQ Assay, a bias-controlled multiplex PCR. The study's own analysis went as follows. Within the assay, amplification of reference gene primers was used to estimate how many nucleated cells each sample contained. To quantify the absolute abundance of each unique TCRbeta CDR3 rearrangement, sequence reads were collapsed and filtered. Productive Simpson clonality was computed per sample as the square root of Simpson's diversity index over productive rearrangements. TCRdb retrieved this table from immuneACCESS and kept in-frame rearrangements only. Not all clones are present; in checked studies, unresolved V genes account for under half, and no reason is known for the remainder. The V and J calls and the clone size are those of that table, but D and trimming were determined from the DNA. For this sample there are about 220,000 clones; almost 90% appear just once. The biggest ten clones account for around 15% of the sample.

Enrolling through a virtual design, the prospective study's participants ranged in age from roughly 18 to 90 years and lived across roughly 24 United States geographic areas. In the prospective study, participants were assigned to cohorts based on the clinical history participants reported in a screening survey and a study questionnaire. A participant counted as exposed if, within 2 weeks of entering the study, that participant had been in contact with someone who had a PCR-confirmed or clinician-diagnosed COVID-19 case. In the prospective study, whole blood, serum and a nasopharyngeal or oropharyngeal swab were collected from each participant by mobile phlebotomists. Over an approximately 2-month period, participants in the prospective study had the option of providing additional blood draws and questionnaires. Prospective study blood samples were shipped either frozen or at room temperature before DNA extraction.

Study-wide conclusions, independent of this receptor: The amount of clinical and demographic metadata varied by source and participant and was provided uncurated.

The clonotype comes from a man aged 25 to 40 who had been exposed to COVID-19. The sample taken for sequencing was PBMCs or T cells enriched from blood (not recorded which).

At the DNA level, the sequence is TGTGCCAGCAGCTTAGGACTGTGGGCAGATACGCAGTATTTT. Its translation is CASSLGLWADTQYF. In this chain, TRBV7-2 is recombined with TRBJ2-3; the D gene remains uncertain. According to the germline V gene, CDR1 reads SGHTA and CDR2 reads FQGNSA. V and J lose 1 base and 4 bases, and a span of 9 bases separates them. Including cysteine and phenylalanine, the CDR3 has 14 amino acids. Only CDR3 DNA is held: 42 bases, read in frame from base 1.